Below, 4 T cell receptor beta chains from the same sample are listed, as sequenced in a study of metastatic and nonmetastatic thyroid tumors. TCRdb reanalyzed the PCR reads via MiXCR. Here the sample spans tens of thousands of clones, 24% being singletons. Patients were all untreated before their thyroid surgery. What was sequenced was tumor tissue. The receptors stem from a female donor with papillary thyroid cancer or a benign thyroid nodule (not recorded which). Some clones in this sample may be carry-over from other donors' samples.

This chain connects TRBV5-1 to TRBJ2-7; 8 bases align to TRBD1. V gave up 0 bases and J gave up 3 bases; unmatched junction bases: 8. This CDR3 has 16 amino acids. In germline, CDR1 is SGHRS, CDR2 YFSETQ. This chain's CDR3 is CASSLGVIGTGYEQYF. CDR3 DNA sequence: TGCGCCAGCAGCTTGGGAGTGATCGGGACAGGCTACGAGCAGTACTTC.

The chain recombines TRBV15 with TRBJ2-5; 7 bases align to TRBD1. The CDR3 is 16 amino acids. J gave up 10 bases and V 0 bases, and 14 bases lay outside the gene matches. CDR1 LNHNV and CDR2 YYDKDF come from the germline V gene (reference sequence). CDR3 in DNA: TGTGCCACCAGCAGAGAAGGTGCTAGATCCTCAGGGGGCCAGTACTTC. Translated: CATSREGARSSGGQYF.

This clone showed up many times. A much larger clone differs from this one at a single base, so this may be a read error. J is TRBJ2-7 and V is TRBV12-3 or TRBV12-4; the match to TRBD2 covers 9 bases. The CDR3 length is 15 residues. CDR3 residues: CASSLLAGNSYGQYF. CDR3 nucleotide sequence: TGTGCCAGCAGTTTACTAGCGGGAAACTCCTACGGGCAGTACTTC.

Details on this clone: A junction boundary mismatches the germline segment, possibly from a read error. The gene calls are TRBV9 and TRBJ1-1; perhaps TRBD1 as D (6 bases). From germline, CDR1 is SGDLS and CDR2 YYNGEE. CDR3 length: 17 amino acids. The CDR3 is CASSVVWQGHWDTEAFF. In nucleotides, the CDR3 is TGTGCCAGCAGCGTAGTTTGGCAGGGTCATTGGGACACTGAAGCCTTCTTT.